Detailed here is one TCR beta chain. Its antigen is unidentified. The sample originates from a study of a mutant IDH1 vaccine in newly diagnosed glioma. The wider study: V12 came at week 35, V13 at week 47.

Looked up from germline, CDR1 is SGHVS and CDR2 is FQNEAQ. This CDR3 contains 14 residues. V was clipped by 2 bases and J by 4 bases, with 8 bases between them. Described time point: week 47, end of study. Each dose of the vaccine consisted of 300 ug of mutant IDH1 20-mer peptide, with topical imiquimod. Generated by immunoSEQ multiplex PCR, the TCRdb table keeps only in-frame clones and is missing some. The sample lists about 94,000 clones; about nine tenths were seen once. The V call is TRBV7-8, the J call TRBJ1-4; D is unclear. This sequence was found in a woman aged 50 to 60 with glioma. Sequences were derived from PBMCs, sampled from a glioma patient whose treatment included an IDH1 peptide vaccine. CDR3 DNA sequence: TGTGCCAGCAGCTTAAGGACTTTTAATGAAAAACTGTTTTTT. Its protein product is CASSLRTFNEKLFF.